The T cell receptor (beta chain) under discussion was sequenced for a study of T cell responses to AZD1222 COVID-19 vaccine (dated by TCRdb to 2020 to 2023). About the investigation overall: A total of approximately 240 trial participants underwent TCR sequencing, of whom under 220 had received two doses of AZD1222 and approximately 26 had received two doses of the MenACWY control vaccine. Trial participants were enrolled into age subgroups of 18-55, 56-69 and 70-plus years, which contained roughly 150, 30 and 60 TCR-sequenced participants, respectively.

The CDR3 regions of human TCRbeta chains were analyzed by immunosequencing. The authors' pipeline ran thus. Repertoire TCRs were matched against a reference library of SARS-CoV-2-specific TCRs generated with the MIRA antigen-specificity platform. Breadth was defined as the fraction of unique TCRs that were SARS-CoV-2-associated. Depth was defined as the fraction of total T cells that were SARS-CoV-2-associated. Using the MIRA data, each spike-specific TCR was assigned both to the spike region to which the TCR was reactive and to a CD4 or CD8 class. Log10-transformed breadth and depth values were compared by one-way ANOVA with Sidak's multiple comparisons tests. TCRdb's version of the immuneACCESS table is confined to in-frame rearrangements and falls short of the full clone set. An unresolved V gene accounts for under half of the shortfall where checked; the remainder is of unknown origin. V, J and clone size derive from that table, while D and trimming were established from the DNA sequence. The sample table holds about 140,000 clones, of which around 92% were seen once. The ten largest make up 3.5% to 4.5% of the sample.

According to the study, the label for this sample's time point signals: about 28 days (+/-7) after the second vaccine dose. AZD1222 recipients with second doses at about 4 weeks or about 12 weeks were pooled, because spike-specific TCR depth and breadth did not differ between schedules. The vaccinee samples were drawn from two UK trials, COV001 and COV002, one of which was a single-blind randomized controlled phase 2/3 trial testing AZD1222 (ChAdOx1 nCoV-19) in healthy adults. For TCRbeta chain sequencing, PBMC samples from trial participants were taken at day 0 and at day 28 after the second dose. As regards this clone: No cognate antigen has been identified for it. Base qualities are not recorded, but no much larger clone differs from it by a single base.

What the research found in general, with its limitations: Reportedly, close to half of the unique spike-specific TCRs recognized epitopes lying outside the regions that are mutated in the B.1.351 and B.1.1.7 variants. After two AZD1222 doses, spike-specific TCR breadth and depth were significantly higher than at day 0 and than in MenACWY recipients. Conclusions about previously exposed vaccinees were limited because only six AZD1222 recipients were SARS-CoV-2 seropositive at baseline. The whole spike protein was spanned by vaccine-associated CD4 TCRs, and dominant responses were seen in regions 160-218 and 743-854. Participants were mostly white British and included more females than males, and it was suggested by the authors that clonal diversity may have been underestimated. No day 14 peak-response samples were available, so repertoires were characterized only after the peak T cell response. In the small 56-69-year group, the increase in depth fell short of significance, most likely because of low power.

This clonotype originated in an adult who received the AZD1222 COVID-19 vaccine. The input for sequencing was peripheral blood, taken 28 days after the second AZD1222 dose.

In nucleotides, the sequence is TGTGCCACCAGTGTAGGCGGCTGGAGGAGCTCCTATAATTCACCCCTCCACTTT. Translated, this is CATSVGGWRSSYNSPLHF. The chain couples TRBV24-1 to TRBJ1-6; a confident D gene designation cannot be given. The cysteine opens and the phenylalanine closes a CDR3 of 18 amino acids. Only the CDR3 DNA stays, 54 bases, in frame from base 1. V loses 5 bases, J loses 0 bases, and the germline ends lie 16 bases apart. Looking up the germline V gene yields CDR1 KGHDR and CDR2 SFDVKD.